This T cell receptor (beta chain) comes out of a study of T-cell reconstitution after alpha-beta-depleted transplantation in children. This clonotype occurred many times. With 3 bases clipped from V and 0 bases from J, the junction kept 8 bases outside the gene matches. The length of the CDR3 is 17 residues. Germline loops: CDR1 DFQATT, CDR2 SNEGSKA (reference sequence). Unique molecular identifiers were incorporated into the prepared TCRbeta library. TCRdb recomputed calls from the PCR reads with MiXCR, one row per CDR3 protein. This table has about 300,000 distinct CDR3 sequences, around 10% appearing once.

Sequencing was performed on PBMCs, taken before TCRalphabeta/CD19-depleted stem cell transplant. The V call is TRBV20-1, the J call TRBJ2-1; 10 bases map to TRBD2. The sequence derives from a boy in the first two years of life with acute myeloid leukemia, due to receive a stem cell transplant. CDR3 sequence: CSARLAGGSGSYNEQFF. CDR3 in DNA: TGCAGTGCTAGGTTAGCGGGAGGCTCCGGCTCCTACAATGAGCAGTTCTTC.